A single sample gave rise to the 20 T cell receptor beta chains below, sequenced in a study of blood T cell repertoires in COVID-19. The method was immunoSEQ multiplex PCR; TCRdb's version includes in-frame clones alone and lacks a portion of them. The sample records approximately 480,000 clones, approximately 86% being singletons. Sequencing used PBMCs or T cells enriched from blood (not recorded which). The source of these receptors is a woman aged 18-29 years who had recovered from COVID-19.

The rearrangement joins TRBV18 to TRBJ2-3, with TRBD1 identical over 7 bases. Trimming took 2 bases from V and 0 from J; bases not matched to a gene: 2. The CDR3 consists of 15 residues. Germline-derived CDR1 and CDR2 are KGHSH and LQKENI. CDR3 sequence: CASSPWDSSTDTQYF. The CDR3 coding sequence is TGTGCCAGCTCACCATGGGACAGCAGCACAGATACGCAGTATTTT.

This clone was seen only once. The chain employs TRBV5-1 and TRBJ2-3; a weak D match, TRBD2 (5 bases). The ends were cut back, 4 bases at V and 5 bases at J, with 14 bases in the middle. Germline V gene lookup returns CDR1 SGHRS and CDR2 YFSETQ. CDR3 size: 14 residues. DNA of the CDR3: TGCGCCAGCAGCCCGGACCTAGCTGGAGATACGCAGTATTTT. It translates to CASSPDLAGDTQYF.

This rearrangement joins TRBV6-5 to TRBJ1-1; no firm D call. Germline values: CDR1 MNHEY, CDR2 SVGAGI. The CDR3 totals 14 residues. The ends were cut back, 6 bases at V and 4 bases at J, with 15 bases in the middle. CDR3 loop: CASSSPYRGTEAFF. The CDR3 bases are TGTGCCAGCAGCTCTCCATACCGAGGCACTGAAGCTTTCTTT.

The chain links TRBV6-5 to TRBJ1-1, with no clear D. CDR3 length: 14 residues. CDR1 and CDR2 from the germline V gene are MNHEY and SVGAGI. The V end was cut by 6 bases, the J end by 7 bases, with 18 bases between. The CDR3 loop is CASSPGDGDGEAFF. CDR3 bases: TGTGCCAGCAGCCCCGGAGATGGAGACGGTGAAGCTTTCTTT.

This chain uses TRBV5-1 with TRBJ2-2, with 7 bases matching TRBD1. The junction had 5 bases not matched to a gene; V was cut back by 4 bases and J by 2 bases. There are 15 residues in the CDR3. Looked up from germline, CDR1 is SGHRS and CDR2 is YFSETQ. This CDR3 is CASSPGQINTGELFF. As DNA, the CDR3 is TGCGCCAGCAGCCCGGGACAGATAAACACCGGGGAGCTGTTTTTT.

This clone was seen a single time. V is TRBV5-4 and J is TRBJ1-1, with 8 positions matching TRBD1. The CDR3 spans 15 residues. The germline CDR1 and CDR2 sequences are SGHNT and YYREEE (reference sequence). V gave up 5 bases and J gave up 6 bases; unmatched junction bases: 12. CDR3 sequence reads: CASSRSGQGKSEAFF. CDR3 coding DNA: TGTGCCAGCAGTCGGTCAGGACAGGGCAAATCTGAAGCTTTCTTT. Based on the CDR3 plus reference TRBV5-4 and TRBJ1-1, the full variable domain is ETGVTQSPTHLIKTRGQQVTLRCSSQSGHNTVSWYQQALGQGPQFIFQYYREEENGRGNFPPRFSGLQFPNYSSELNVNALELDDSALYLCASSRSGQGKSEAFFGQGTRLTVV.

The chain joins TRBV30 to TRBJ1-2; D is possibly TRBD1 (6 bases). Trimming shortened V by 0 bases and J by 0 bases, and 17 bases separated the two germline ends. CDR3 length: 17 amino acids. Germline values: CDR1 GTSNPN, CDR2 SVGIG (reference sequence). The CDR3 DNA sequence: TGTGCCTGGAGTGTAGTAAGGGGGGGTAGGACTAACTATGGCTACACCTTC. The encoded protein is CAWSVVRGGRTNYGYTF.

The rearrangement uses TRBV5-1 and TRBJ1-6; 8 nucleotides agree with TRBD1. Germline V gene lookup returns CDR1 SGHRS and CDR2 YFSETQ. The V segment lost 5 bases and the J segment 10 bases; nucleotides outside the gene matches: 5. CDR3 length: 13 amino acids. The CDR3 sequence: CASRGQAPSPLHF. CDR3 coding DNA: TGCGCCAGCAGGGGACAGGCCCCCTCACCCCTCCACTTT.

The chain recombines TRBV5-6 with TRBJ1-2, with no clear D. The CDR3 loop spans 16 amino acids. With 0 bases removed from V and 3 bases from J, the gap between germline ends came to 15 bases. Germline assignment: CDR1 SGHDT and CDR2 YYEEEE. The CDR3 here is CASSLGLGGSDYGYTF. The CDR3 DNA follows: TGTGCCAGCAGCTTGGGTTTGGGAGGGTCTGACTATGGCTACACCTTC.

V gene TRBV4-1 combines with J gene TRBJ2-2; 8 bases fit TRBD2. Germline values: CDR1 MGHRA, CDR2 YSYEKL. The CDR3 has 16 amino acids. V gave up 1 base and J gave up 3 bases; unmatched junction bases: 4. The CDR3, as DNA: TGCGCCAGCAGCCAAGGCCTAGCGGGCGACACCGGGGAGCTGTTTTTT. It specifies CASSQGLAGDTGELFF.

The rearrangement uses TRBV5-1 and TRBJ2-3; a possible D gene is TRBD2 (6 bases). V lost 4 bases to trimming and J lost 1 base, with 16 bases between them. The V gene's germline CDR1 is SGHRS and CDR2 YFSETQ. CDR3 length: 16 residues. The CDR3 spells CASSLGTSTGTDTQYF. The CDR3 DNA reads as TGCGCCAGCAGCCTCGGGACTTCCACTGGCACAGATACGCAGTATTTT.

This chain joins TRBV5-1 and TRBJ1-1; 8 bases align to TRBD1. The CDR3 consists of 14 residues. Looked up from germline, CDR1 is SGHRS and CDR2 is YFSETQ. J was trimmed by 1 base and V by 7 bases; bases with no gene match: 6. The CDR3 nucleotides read TGCGCCAGCTGTCAGGGGGCTGCGAACACTGAAGCTTTCTTT. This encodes CASCQGAANTEAFF.

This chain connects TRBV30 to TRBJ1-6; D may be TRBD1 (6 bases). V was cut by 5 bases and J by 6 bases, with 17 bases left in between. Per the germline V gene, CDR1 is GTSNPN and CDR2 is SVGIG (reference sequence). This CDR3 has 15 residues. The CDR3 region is CAWAPGHLVNSPLHF. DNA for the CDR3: TGTGCCTGGGCGCCGGGACACCTAGTTAATTCACCCCTCCACTTT.

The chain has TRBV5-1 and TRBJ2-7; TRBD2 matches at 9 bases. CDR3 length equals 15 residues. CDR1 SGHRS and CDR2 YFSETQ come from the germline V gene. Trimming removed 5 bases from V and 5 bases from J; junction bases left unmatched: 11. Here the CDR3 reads CASRPLLAGSHEQYF. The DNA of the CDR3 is TGCGCCAGCAGACCACTTCTAGCGGGGTCACACGAGCAGTACTTC.

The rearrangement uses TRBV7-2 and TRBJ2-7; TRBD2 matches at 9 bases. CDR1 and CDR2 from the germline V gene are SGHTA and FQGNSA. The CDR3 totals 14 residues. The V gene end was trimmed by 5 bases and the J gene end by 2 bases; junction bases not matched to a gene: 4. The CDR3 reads CASSLLAGAYEQYF. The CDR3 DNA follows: TGTGCCAGCAGCCTCTTAGCGGGGGCCTACGAGCAGTACTTC.

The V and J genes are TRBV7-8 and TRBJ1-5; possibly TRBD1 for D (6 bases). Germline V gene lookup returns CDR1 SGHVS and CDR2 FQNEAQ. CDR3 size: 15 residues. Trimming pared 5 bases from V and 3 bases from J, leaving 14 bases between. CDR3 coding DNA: TGTGCCAGCAGCCTAGGCACAGGGATCAATCAGCCCCAGCATTTT. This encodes CASSLGTGINQPQHF.

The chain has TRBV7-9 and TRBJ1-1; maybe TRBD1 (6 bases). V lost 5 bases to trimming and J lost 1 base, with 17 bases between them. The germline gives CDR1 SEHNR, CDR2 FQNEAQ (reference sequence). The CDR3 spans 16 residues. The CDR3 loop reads CASSPRTADPNTEAFF. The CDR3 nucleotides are TGTGCCAGCAGCCCCCGGACAGCGGACCCGAACACTGAAGCTTTCTTT.

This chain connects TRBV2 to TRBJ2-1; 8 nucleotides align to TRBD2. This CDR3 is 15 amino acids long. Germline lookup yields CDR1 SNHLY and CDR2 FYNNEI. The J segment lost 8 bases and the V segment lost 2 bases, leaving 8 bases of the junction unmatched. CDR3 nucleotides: TGTGCCAGCAGTGAAACGCGGGGGGCCGCAGATGAGCAGTTCTTC. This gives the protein CASSETRGAADEQFF. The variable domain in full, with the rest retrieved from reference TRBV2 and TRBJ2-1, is EPEVTQTPSHQVTQMGQEVILRCVPISNHLYFYWYRQILGQKVEFLVSFYNNEISEKSEIFDDQFSVERPDGSNFTLKIRSTKLEDSAMYFCASSETRGAADEQFFGPGTRLTVL.

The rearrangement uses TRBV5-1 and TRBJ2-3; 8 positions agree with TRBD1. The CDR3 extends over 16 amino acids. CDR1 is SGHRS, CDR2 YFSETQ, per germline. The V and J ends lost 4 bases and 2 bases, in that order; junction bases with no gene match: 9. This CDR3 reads CASSGKQGVDTDTQYF. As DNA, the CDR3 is TGCGCCAGCAGCGGAAAACAGGGGGTAGACACAGATACGCAGTATTTT.

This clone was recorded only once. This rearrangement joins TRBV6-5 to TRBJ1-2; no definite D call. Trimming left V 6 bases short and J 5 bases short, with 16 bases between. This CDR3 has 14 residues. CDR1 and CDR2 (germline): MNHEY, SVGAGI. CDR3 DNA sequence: TGTGCCAGCAGCCCCCGGGAAGGTCTATATGGCTACACCTTC. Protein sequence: CASSPREGLYGYTF.